The rows below give T cell receptor beta chains drawn from one sample of a study of T-cell memory formation after mild COVID-19. TCRdb analysed the 5' RACE reads with MiXCR anew, one entry per CDR3 protein. The sample records 250,000 to 300,000 distinct CDR3 sequences, around 15% being singletons. Sequenced: PBMCs or a T cell subset sorted from them (not recorded which). The source is a man aged 18 to 29 who had mild COVID-19 (a few samples of this study predate the infection). Cell type and time point are not known. The CDR3 runs from the conserved cysteine through the conserved F or W. Each record gives: D gene, J gene, V gene, clone size, CDR3 protein, CDR3 DNA. D genes are given only for firm matches. The size of a clone is reported for some rows only, either as once, few or many, or as a class for expanded clones.

TRBD1,TRBJ2-3,TRBV7-9,NA,CASAGQGDSRDTQYF,TGTGCCAGCGCCGGACAGGGGGATTCAAGGGATACGCAGTATTTT
NA,TRBJ1-2,TRBV6-5,NA,CASSYKGQSYGYTF,TGTGCCAGCAGTTACAAGGGGCAGAGCTATGGCTACACCTTC
TRBD1,TRBJ2-7,TRBV19,NA,CASSIRGQGPYEQYF,TGTGCCAGTAGTATTCGCGGACAGGGTCCCTACGAGCAGTACTTC
TRBD1,TRBJ2-1,TRBV4-1,NA,CASSQVHRGYNEQFF,TGCGCCAGCAGCCAAGTTCACAGGGGCTACAATGAGCAGTTCTTC
TRBD1,TRBJ2-5,TRBV7-7,NA,CASSPSGQGETQYF,TGTGCTAGCAGCCCTAGTGGACAGGGGGAGACCCAGTACTTC
NA,TRBJ1-5,TRBV4-3,NA,CASSQELGKGNQPQHF,TGCGCCAGCAGCCAAGAATTGGGGAAAGGCAATCAGCCCCAGCATTTT
NA,TRBJ1-3,TRBV7-2,few,CASSPTDFSGNTIYF,TGTGCCAGCAGCCCAACAGATTTCTCTGGAAACACCATATATTTT
NA,TRBJ1-1,TRBV5-4,NA,CASSLAAGVGTEAFF,TGTGCCAGCAGCTTGGCCGCAGGGGTCGGCACTGAAGCTTTCTTT
NA,TRBJ1-2,TRBV7-9,few,CASSLALGYYGYTF,TGTGCCAGCAGCTTAGCGTTGGGATACTATGGCTACACCTTC
TRBD1,TRBJ2-7,TRBV12-3/TRBV12-4,many,CASTLGQRPYEQYF,TGTGCCAGCACCCTGGGACAGAGGCCCTACGAGCAGTACTTC
NA,TRBJ1-6,TRBV10-3,NA,CAISGASSYNSPLHF,TGTGCCATCAGTGGCGCCAGCTCCTATAATTCACCCCTCCACTTT
NA,TRBJ1-1,TRBV4-3,few,CASSQGKNTEAFF,TGCGCCAGCAGCCAAGGCAAGAACACTGAAGCTTTCTTT
TRBD2,TRBJ2-5,TRBV5-6,NA,CASSLRLAGQETQYF,TGTGCCAGCAGCCTCCGACTAGCGGGTCAAGAGACCCAGTACTTC
NA,TRBJ2-7,TRBV6-5,few,CASSYGAGGRSYEQYF,TGTGCCAGCAGTTACGGGGCGGGTGGGCGTTCCTACGAGCAGTACTTC
NA,TRBJ2-1,TRBV7-9,NA,CASRPAVRLEQFF,TGTGCCAGCAGACCTGCGGTCAGGCTTGAGCAGTTCTTC
NA,TRBJ2-5,TRBV12-3/TRBV12-4,many,CASSSRGAQYF,TGTGCCAGCAGTTCGAGGGGGGCCCAGTACTTC
NA,TRBJ2-3,TRBV24-1,NA,CATSDPLSLTQYF,TGTGCCACCAGTGATCCACTAAGTCTTACGCAGTATTTT
TRBD1,TRBJ2-2,TRBV11-2,few,CASSQALWGQGAPGELFF,TGTGCCAGCAGCCAGGCATTGTGGGGACAGGGGGCCCCCGGGGAGCTGTTTTTT
NA,TRBJ2-2,TRBV7-2,NA,CASSLARVSGELFF,TGTGCCAGCAGCTTAGCGCGGGTGTCCGGGGAGCTGTTTTTT
TRBD1,TRBJ2-5,TRBV5-1,NA,CASSPVPGQQETQYF,TGCGCCAGCAGCCCTGTCCCGGGACAGCAAGAGACCCAGTACTTC
NA,TRBJ1-2,TRBV5-1,few,CASSPEDYGYTF,TGCGCCAGCAGCCCGGAGGACTATGGCTACACCTTC
TRBD1,TRBJ2-7,TRBV4-1,NA,CASSPRTGLYEQYF,TGCGCCAGCAGCCCAAGGACAGGGCTTTACGAGCAGTACTTC
TRBD2,TRBJ2-3,TRBV11-3,NA,CASSLLAGGLYPQYF,TGTGCCAGCAGCCTCCTCGCGGGGGGGCTTTACCCGCAGTATTTT
NA,TRBJ1-1,TRBV19,few,CASSIGPPGNTEAFF,TGTGCCAGTAGTATAGGGCCTCCGGGGAACACTGAAGCTTTCTTT
NA,TRBJ1-3,TRBV6-6,NA,CASRLGTLAGNTIYF,TGTGCCAGCAGACTTGGGACATTGGCTGGAAACACCATATATTTT
TRBD2,TRBJ2-3,TRBV11-2,NA,CASSPLLAGNGGTDTQYF,TGTGCCAGCAGTCCCCTCCTAGCGGGGAACGGCGGCACAGATACGCAGTATTTT
NA,TRBJ2-5,TRBV7-2,few,CASSFLGVQETQYF,TGTGCCAGCAGCTTTCTAGGGGTTCAAGAGACCCAGTACTTC
TRBD1,TRBJ2-5,TRBV27,NA,CASSLAGTGGAGRETQYF,TGTGCCAGCAGCCTCGCCGGCACAGGGGGCGCGGGAAGGGAGACCCAGTACTTC
NA,TRBJ2-5,TRBV5-1,NA,CASSYASQSGTQYF,TGCGCCAGCAGCTACGCAAGCCAGTCGGGGACCCAGTACTTC
NA,TRBJ2-5,TRBV5-5,few,CASSLGNPSKETQYF,TGTGCCAGCAGCTTGGGTAACCCTTCGAAAGAGACCCAGTACTTC
TRBD2,TRBJ2-4,TRBV2,NA,CASSHAGGGNQNIQYF,TGTGCCAGCAGTCACGCGGGGGGGGGGAACCAAAACATTCAGTACTTC
NA,TRBJ1-5,TRBV4-1,many,CASSQRQVSNQPQHF,TGCGCCAGCAGCCAAAGGCAGGTTAGCAATCAGCCCCAGCATTTT
NA,TRBJ2-3,TRBV4-2,few,CASTQQPSAADTQYF,TGTGCCAGCACCCAGCAACCTAGCGCGGCAGATACGCAGTATTTT
TRBD1,TRBJ1-1,TRBV7-9,many,CASSSQGGTEAFF,TGTGCCAGCAGTTCTCAGGGGGGCACTGAAGCTTTCTTT
NA,TRBJ1-3,TRBV4-1,NA,CASSQDLGSSGNTIYF,TGCGCCAGCAGCCAAGATCTGGGGAGCTCTGGAAACACCATATATTTT
NA,TRBJ2-1,TRBV20-1,NA,CSAKRGGDEQFF,TGCAGTGCTAAGAGGGGGGGCGATGAGCAGTTCTTC
NA,TRBJ2-2,TRBV6-5,NA,CASRKNNRHTGELFF,TGTGCCAGCAGGAAAAATAACCGCCACACCGGGGAGCTGTTTTTT
NA,TRBJ2-5,TRBV7-9,NA,CASSPRTSSRGTQYF,TGTGCCAGCAGTCCACGGACATCCTCCAGGGGGACCCAGTACTTC
TRBD2,TRBJ2-7,TRBV7-9,few,CASSLSGRSYEQYF,TGTGCCAGCAGCTTAAGCGGGAGGAGCTACGAGCAGTACTTC
NA,TRBJ1-5,TRBV7-8,NA,CASSLGAASNQPQHF,TGTGCCAGCAGCTTAGGGGCAGCTAGCAATCAGCCCCAGCATTTT
NA,TRBJ1-2,TRBV7-9,few,CASSPVRSGFGGYTF,TGTGCCAGCAGCCCTGTGCGTTCAGGTTTTGGGGGCTACACCTTC
TRBD1,TRBJ2-1,TRBV7-9,few,CASSTYRGNEQFF,TGTGCCAGCAGCACCTACAGGGGAAATGAGCAGTTCTTC
TRBD1,TRBJ1-1,TRBV7-9,NA,CASSLLSRDRGMKVKTEAFF,TGTGCCAGCAGCTTACTCAGTAGGGACAGGGGGATGAAAGTGAAAACTGAAGCTTTCTTT
NA,TRBJ2-5,TRBV7-2,NA,CASSLWDSRTLETQYF,TGTGCCAGCAGCCTGTGGGATTCCCGGACGCTGGAGACCCAGTACTTC
NA,TRBJ1-1,TRBV30,NA,CAWRTDGYAEAFF,TGTGCCTGGAGGACGGACGGGTATGCTGAAGCTTTCTTT
TRBD1,TRBJ2-1,TRBV7-9,many,CASRPQGKRLYNEQFF,TGTGCCAGCAGGCCACAGGGGAAGAGGCTCTACAATGAGCAGTTCTTC
NA,TRBJ2-5,TRBV6-5,few,CASSYSILGKGETQYF,TGTGCCAGCAGTTACTCGATACTAGGCAAGGGGGAGACCCAGTACTTC
NA,TRBJ2-5,TRBV7-6,NA,CASSLAGTPVVGWETQYF,TGTGCCAGCAGCTTGGCGGGGACCCCGGTCGTAGGGTGGGAGACCCAGTACTTC
NA,TRBJ2-7,TRBV2,NA,CASRANEQYF,TGTGCCAGCAGAGCAAACGAGCAGTACTTC
NA,TRBJ2-3,TRBV7-9,NA,CASSLVQGVIDTQYF,TGTGCCAGCAGCTTAGTCCAGGGTGTTATAGATACGCAGTATTTT
NA,TRBJ1-1,TRBV6-5,once,CASRRNFEALF,TGTGCCAGCAGACGCAACTTTGAAGCTTTATTT
NA,TRBJ1-6,TRBV6-5,once,CASSQDGNSPLHF,TGTGCCAGCAGTCAGGACGGAAATTCACCCCTCCACTTT
NA,TRBJ2-3,TRBV28,NA,CASRGVITDTQYF,TGTGCCAGCAGAGGAGTCATCACAGATACGCAGTATTTT
NA,TRBJ1-1,TRBV9,NA,CASSVGINTEAFF,TGTGCCAGCAGCGTAGGGATCAACACTGAAGCTTTCTTT
NA,TRBJ2-1,TRBV11-2,few,CASSLSLEDEQFF,TGTGCCAGCAGCTTGAGCCTAGAAGATGAGCAGTTCTTC
NA,TRBJ2-6,TRBV7-2,NA,CASSSPAESSGANVLTF,TGTGCCAGCAGCTCCCCGGCGGAGAGCTCTGGGGCCAACGTCCTGACTTTC
NA,TRBJ2-1,TRBV4-1,few,CASSPLAPRVVEQFF,TGCGCCAGCAGCCCCCTAGCCCCTAGGGTCGTGGAGCAGTTCTTC
NA,TRBJ2-4,TRBV20-1,NA,CSARASPGTKNIQYF,TGCAGTGCTAGAGCCTCCCCGGGAACCAAAAACATTCAGTACTTC